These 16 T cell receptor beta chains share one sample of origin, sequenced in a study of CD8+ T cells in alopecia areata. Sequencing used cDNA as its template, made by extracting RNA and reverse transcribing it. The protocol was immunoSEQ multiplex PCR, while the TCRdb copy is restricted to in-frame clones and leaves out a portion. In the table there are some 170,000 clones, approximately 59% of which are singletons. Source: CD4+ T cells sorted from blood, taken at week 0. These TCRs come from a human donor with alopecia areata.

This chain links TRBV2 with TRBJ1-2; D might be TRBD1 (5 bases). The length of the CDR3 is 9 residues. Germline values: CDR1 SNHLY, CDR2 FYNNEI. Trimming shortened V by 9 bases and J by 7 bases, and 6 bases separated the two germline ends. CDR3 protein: CASGAGYTF. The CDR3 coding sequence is TGTGCCAGTGGGGCTGGCTACACCTTC.

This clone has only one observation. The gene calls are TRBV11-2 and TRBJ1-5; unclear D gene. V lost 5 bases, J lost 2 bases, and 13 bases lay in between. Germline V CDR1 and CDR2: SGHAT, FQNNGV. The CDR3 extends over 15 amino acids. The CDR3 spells CASSPGPVGNQPQHF. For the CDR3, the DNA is TGTGCCAGCAGCCCAGGTCCGGTCGGCAATCAGCCCCAGCATTTT.

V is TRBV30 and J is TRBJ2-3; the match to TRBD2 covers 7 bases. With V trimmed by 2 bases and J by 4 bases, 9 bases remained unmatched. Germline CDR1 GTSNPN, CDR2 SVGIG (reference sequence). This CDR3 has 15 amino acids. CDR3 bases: TGTGCCTGGAGTCTACTAGCGTCCGCGGCAGATACGCAGTATTTT. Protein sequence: CAWSLLASAADTQYF.

For the CDR3, the DNA is TGCGCCAGCAGCTCCGCCGGACTAGTGGGAACAGATACGCAGTATTTT. It is translated as CASSSAGLVGTDTQYF. The gene calls are TRBV5-1 and TRBJ2-3; 7 bases map to TRBD2. With 3 bases clipped from V and 3 bases from J, the junction kept 10 bases outside the gene matches. In germline, CDR1 is SGHRS, CDR2 YFSETQ. This CDR3 contains 16 residues.

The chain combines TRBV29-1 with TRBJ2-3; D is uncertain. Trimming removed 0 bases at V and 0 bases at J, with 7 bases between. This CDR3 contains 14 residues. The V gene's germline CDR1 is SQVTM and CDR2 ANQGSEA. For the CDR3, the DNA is TGCAGCGTTGAAGATCGTCAGAGCACAGATACGCAGTATTTT. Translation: CSVEDRQSTDTQYF.

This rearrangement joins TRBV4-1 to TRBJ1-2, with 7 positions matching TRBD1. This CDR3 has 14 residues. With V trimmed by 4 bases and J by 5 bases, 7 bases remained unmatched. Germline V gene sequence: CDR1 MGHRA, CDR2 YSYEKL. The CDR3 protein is CASSRTGGEYGYTF. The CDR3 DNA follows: TGCGCCAGCAGCCGGACAGGAGGGGAGTATGGCTACACCTTC.

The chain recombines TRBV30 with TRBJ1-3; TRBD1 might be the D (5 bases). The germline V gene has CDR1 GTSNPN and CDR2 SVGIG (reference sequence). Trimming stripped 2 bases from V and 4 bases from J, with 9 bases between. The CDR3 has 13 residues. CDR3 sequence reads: CAWSTGDGNTIYF. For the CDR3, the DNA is TGTGCCTGGAGTACAGGTGACGGAAACACCATATATTTT. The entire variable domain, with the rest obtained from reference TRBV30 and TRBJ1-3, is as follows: SQTIHQWPATLVQPVGSPLSLECTVEGTSNPNLYWYRQAAGRGLQLLFYSVGIGQISSEVPQNLSASRPQDRQFILSSKKLLLSDSGFYLCAWSTGDGNTIYFGEGSWLTVV.

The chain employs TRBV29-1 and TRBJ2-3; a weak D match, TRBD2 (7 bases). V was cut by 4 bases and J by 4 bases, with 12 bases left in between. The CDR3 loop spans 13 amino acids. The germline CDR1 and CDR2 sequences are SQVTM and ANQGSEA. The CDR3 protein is CSVVGGQADTQYF. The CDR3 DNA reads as TGCAGCGTTGTGGGGGGGCAGGCAGATACGCAGTATTTT.

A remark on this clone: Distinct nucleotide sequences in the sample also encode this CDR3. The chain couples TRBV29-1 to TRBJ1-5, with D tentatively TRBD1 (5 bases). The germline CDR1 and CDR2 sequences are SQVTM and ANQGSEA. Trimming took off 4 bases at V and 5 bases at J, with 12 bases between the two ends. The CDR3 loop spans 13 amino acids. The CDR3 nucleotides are TGCAGCGTTGCAGGAAGGGGTGATCAGCCCCAGCATTTT. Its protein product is CSVAGRGDQPQHF. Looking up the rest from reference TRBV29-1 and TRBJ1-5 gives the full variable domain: SAVISQKPSRDICQRGTSLTIQCQVDSQVTMMFWYRQQPGQSLTLIATANQGSEATYESGFVIDKFPISRPNLTFSTLTVSNMSPEDSSIYLCSVAGRGDQPQHFGDGTRLSIL.

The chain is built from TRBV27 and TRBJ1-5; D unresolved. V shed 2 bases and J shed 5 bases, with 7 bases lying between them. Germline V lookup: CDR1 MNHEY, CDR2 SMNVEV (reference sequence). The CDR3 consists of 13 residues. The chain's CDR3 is CASSLRRDQPQHF. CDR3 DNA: TGTGCCAGCAGTTTAAGGAGGGATCAGCCCCAGCATTTT.

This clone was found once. CDR3 sequence (DNA): TGTGCCAGCGTCCGGGGGGCTTATGGTGAGCAGTACTTC. It specifies CASVRGAYGEQYF. The chain couples TRBV2 to TRBJ2-7; a possible D gene is TRBD2 (7 bases). The CDR3 has 13 amino acids. Germline CDR1 reads SNHLY; CDR2 reads FYNNEI. V shed 8 bases and J shed 7 bases, with 18 bases lying between them.

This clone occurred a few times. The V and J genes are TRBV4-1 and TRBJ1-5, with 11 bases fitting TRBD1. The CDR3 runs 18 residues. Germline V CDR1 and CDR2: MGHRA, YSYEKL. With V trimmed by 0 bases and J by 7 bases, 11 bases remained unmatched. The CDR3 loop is CASSQDPADRGQRQPQHF. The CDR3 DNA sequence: TGCGCCAGCAGCCAAGATCCAGCGGACAGGGGGCAACGACAGCCCCAGCATTTT.

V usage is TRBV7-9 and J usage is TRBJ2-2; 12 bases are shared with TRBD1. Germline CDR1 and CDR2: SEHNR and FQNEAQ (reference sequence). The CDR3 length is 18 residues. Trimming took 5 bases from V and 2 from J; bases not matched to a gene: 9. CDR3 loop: CASSQLTGQGANTGELFF. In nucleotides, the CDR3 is TGTGCCAGCAGCCAGCTGACGGGACAGGGGGCAAACACCGGGGAGCTGTTTTTT.

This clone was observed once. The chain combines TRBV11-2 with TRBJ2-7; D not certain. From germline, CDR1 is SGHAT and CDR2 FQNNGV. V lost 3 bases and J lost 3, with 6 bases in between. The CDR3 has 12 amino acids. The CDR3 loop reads CASSLKLYEQYF. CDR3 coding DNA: TGTGCCAGCAGCTTGAAACTCTACGAGCAGTACTTC.

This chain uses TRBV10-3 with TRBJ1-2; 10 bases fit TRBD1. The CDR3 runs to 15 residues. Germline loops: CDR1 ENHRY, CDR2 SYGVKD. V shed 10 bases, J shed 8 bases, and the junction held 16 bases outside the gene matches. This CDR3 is CANLSHFGTGEGYTF. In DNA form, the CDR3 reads TGTGCCAACCTTTCCCACTTCGGGACAGGGGAAGGCTACACCTTC.

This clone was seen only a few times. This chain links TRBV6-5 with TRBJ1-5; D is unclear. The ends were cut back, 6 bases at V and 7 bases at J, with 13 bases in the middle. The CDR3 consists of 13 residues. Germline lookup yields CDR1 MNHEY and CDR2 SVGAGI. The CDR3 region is CASRISVDQPQHF. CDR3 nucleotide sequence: TGTGCCAGCAGGATTTCGGTAGACCAGCCCCAGCATTTT.